This passage covers 2 T cell receptor beta chains from one sample sequenced in a study of shared clonotypes between healthy human individuals. The protocol was immunoSEQ multiplex PCR, while the TCRdb copy is restricted to in-frame clones and leaves out a portion. This sample yields 2.3 million or so clones, of which 93% are seen a single time; 0.35% to 0.45% belongs to the top ten. The sample comprised naive CD4+ T cells from PBMCs. The sample's subset: CD45RA+ positively selected. The origin of the receptors is a man between 18 and 29 years old in good health. Some clones in this sample may be carry-over from other donors' samples.

The table lists this clone with a count of one. The chain links TRBV11-2 to TRBJ2-3; unclear D gene. The CDR3 is 17 amino acids. V shed 1 base and J shed 1 base, with 15 bases lying between them. Per germline, CDR1 SGHAT and CDR2 FQNNGV. The DNA for the CDR3 is TGTGCCAGCAGCTTAGCACCTTACCAACAGCGCACAGATACGCAGTATTTT. Its protein product is CASSLAPYQQRTDTQYF. Full variable domain (outside the CDR3, taken from reference TRBV11-2 and TRBJ2-3): EAGVAQSPRYKIIEKRQSVAFWCNPISGHATLYWYQQILGQGPKLLIQFQNNGVVDDSQLPKDRFSAERLKGVDSTLKIQPAKLEDSAVYLCASSLAPYQQRTDTQYFGPGTRLTVL.

This clone was detected only once. Other DNA sequences in this sample translate to the same CDR3. The chain is built from TRBV5-1 and TRBJ2-7; TRBD2 matches at 13 bases. Looked up from germline, CDR1 is SGHRS and CDR2 is YFSETQ. CDR3 length: 16 residues. Unmatched junction bases numbered 4, after V lost 2 bases and J lost 2 bases. The CDR3 bases are TGCGCCAGCAGCTTAGGGACTAGCGGGACCACCTACGAGCAGTACTTC. This translates into CASSLGTSGTTYEQYF.